Listed below are T cell receptor beta chains from one sample, sequenced in a study of Ad26.COV2.S vaccination and SARS-CoV-2 variants. Using immunoSEQ multiplex PCR, the repertoire was profiled, and TCRdb retains in-frame clones only, with some absent. The table lists about 440,000 clones, about 90% of them singletons. The input for sequencing was peripheral blood, taken in a trial of Ad26.COV2.S vaccine versus placebo. These receptors were collected from a person between 18 and 60 years old who received the Ad26.COV2.S COVID-19 vaccine or a placebo. The conserved cysteine and the conserved F or W are not part of the CDR3 here. Expanded clones get a size class; other rows say once, few or many, or leave the size out.

v_gene	j_gene	abundance	CDR3aa
TRBV2	TRBJ2-7	.	ASSGQAPEQY
TRBV6-6	TRBJ2-1	.	ASSYWLAVYNEQF
TRBV11-2	TRBJ2-7	.	ASSLVGIAGEQY
TRBV28	TRBJ2-1	.	ASSLVQGLAGWSYNEQF
TRBV28	TRBJ2-5	once	ASSTPETQY
TRBV6-2/TRBV6-3	TRBJ2-1	few	ASSYSGLAGIDNEQF
TRBV15	TRBJ2-1	.	ATSASTGNEQF
TRBV2	TRBJ2-3	.	ASSEEQAGTDTQY
TRBV15	TRBJ2-7	.	ATSRDRTFGEQY
TRBV19	TRBJ1-5	.	ASSRGQDFSNQPQH
TRBV5-1	TRBJ1-1	few	ASSFGQGATEAF
TRBV19	TRBJ2-3	.	ASSLSEADTQY
TRBV7-3	TRBJ1-6	.	ASSLRTGGNSPLH
TRBV2	TRBJ2-7	.	ASRILRGRDDEQY
TRBV3-1/TRBV3-2	TRBJ2-2	.	ASSPGFQNTGELF
TRBV30	TRBJ1-1	.	AWSVRGPNTEAF
TRBV28	TRBJ2-1	.	ASKVLSSSYNEQF
TRBV2	TRBJ2-7	.	ASSSNPPGLANYEQY
TRBV18	TRBJ2-7	.	ASSPLAEYEQY
TRBV13	TRBJ2-7	.	ASSLGAGASYEQY
TRBV24-1	TRBJ2-1	.	ATSEHGWEQF
TRBV5-4	TRBJ2-2	.	ASSLGGSAGELF
TRBV11-1	TRBJ2-2	.	ASSLGGTVPGELF
TRBV12-3/TRBV12-4	TRBJ2-7	.	ASSLGSEQY
TRBV10-3	TRBJ1-2	.	AISVSRETYGYT
TRBV4-2	TRBJ1-4	.	ASSQAGGGEKLF
TRBV18	TRBJ2-2	.	ASSPPQFGGMTGRHAGELF
TRBV7-8	TRBJ2-7	.	ASSLRSRSYEQY
TRBV27	TRBJ2-1	once	ASTSGRPSYNEQF
TRBV5-5	TRBJ1-5	.	ASSFPGGNQPQH
TRBV11-1	TRBJ2-2	.	ASSLEAGELF
TRBV7-2	TRBJ2-4	.	ASSPQLAVLAKNIQY
TRBV6-5	TRBJ2-7	.	ASSYSSLAGAYEQY
TRBV28	TRBJ2-1	once	ASSLYHEQF
TRBV5-6	TRBJ2-7	.	ASSLGRGHHEQY
TRBV11-2	TRBJ2-2	.	ASSLGWTGYTGELF
TRBV7-8	TRBJ2-1	.	ASSAHRDFSYNEQF